The text below deals with one TCR beta chain. CDR1 is ENHRY and CDR2 is SYGVKD in the germline V gene. V lost 3 bases and J lost 2; bases outside the gene matches: 5. CDR3 length: 16 residues. Sequenced by immunoSEQ multiplex PCR; TCRdb stores in-frame clones only, minus some. The repertoire holds 150,000 or so clones, with about 89% as singletons. The data are from a study of control samples from healthy donors and cancer patients. Sequencing was carried out using blood. The chain is built from TRBV10-3 and TRBJ2-1, with 9 bases lining up with TRBD2. The sequence was collected from a man in his late teens or twenties in good health. CDR3 nucleotides: TGTGCCATCAGTGAAAGGCGGGGGGGCGCCTACAATGAGCAGTTCTTC. It is translated as CAISERRGGAYNEQFF.